These 7 T cell receptor beta chains share one sample of origin, sequenced in a study of T-cell reconstitution after alpha-beta-depleted transplantation in children. The authors prepared the TCRbeta library with unique molecular identifiers. TCRdb analysed the PCR reads with MiXCR anew, one entry per CDR3 protein. The table has 300,000 to 350,000 distinct CDR3 sequences, approximately 23% seen once; the top ten hold approximately 11%. Sample: PBMCs, mostly from graft donor cells, taken 180 days after TCRalphabeta/CD19-depleted stem cell transplant. The receptors stem from a male patient younger than 18 who had a stem cell transplant for acute lymphoblastic leukemia, so the T cells may come from the graft donor.

The rearrangement joins TRBV5-6 to TRBJ2-3; no firm D call. This CDR3 has 15 amino acids. Trimming stripped 1 base from V and 6 bases from J, with 15 bases between. Germline V lookup: CDR1 SGHDT, CDR2 YYEEEE. The CDR3 is CASSLSFLGGDTQYF. CDR3 DNA sequence: TGTGCCAGCAGCTTGTCGTTTCTAGGCGGCGATACGCAGTATTTT.

The genes are TRBV29-1 and TRBJ2-5; TRBD1 is a possible D gene (6 bases). Per germline, CDR1 SQVTM and CDR2 ANQGSEA. V shed 3 bases and J shed 4 bases, with 12 bases lying between them. The CDR3 has 13 amino acids. The CDR3, as DNA: TGCAGCGTTGATACGAGGGGGAGAGAGACCCAGTACTTC. Translation gives CSVDTRGRETQYF.

In DNA, the CDR3 is TGCAGCGTTGGCCGCCCGAACACCGGGGAGCTGTTTTTT. Its translation: CSVGRPNTGELFF. The chain joins TRBV29-1 to TRBJ2-2; no clear D. Trimming removed 4 bases from V and 0 bases from J, with 6 bases in between. CDR1 SQVTM and CDR2 ANQGSEA come from the germline V gene. The CDR3 length is 13 residues.

This clonotype was seen ten or more times. V usage is TRBV4-1 and J usage is TRBJ2-7; TRBD2 matches at 14 bases. Unmatched junction bases numbered 5, after V lost 8 bases and J lost 2 bases. This CDR3 has 15 amino acids. Germline-derived CDR1 and CDR2 are MGHRA and YSYEKL. The DNA of the CDR3 is TGCGCCAGCGGCACGACTAGCGGGAGGGCCTACGAGCAGTACTTC. Its translation is CASGTTSGRAYEQYF.

Ten or more counts support this clonotype. The chain recombines TRBV29-1 with TRBJ2-5, with D possibly called TRBD1 or TRBD2 (6 bases each). Between the trimmed V and J ends, which lost 3 bases and 4 bases, there was a span of 15 bases. The CDR3 spans 14 residues. The germline V gene encodes CDR1 SQVTM and CDR2 ANQGSEA. CDR3 nucleotide sequence: TGCAGCGTTGATGTGGGGGCGGGAAGAGAGACCCAGTACTTC. Protein: CSVDVGAGRETQYF.

Details on this clonotype: One end of the junction does not line up with germline, which may come from a read error. The gene calls are TRBV5-6 and TRBJ2-2; D may be TRBD2 (5 bases). The CDR3 is 15 residues long. The V gene's germline CDR1 is SGHDT and CDR2 YYEEEE. For the CDR3, the DNA is TGTGCCAGCAGCTTGGGTATGAGGGCCACCGGGGAGCAGTTTTTT. This gives the protein CASSLGMRATGEQFF.

This clonotype has just a few counts. J is TRBJ1-2 and V is TRBV12-5, with D perhaps matching TRBD1 (5 bases). V lost 7 bases, J lost 2 bases, and 17 bases lay in between. CDR3 size: 15 residues. Germline V gene sequence: CDR1 LGHNT, CDR2 FRNRAP. CDR3 region: CASATEGSSNYGYTF. For the CDR3, the DNA is TGTGCTAGTGCCACTGAGGGGTCCTCCAACTATGGCTACACCTTC.